The clone carrying this TCR beta chain came up many times. Its antigen is not known. Sequence at one end of the junction differs from germline and may be a read error. The sample belongs to a study of beta chain features in type 1 diabetes. Findings and limits, study-wide: Lower insertion and higher deletion counts appeared at VDJ junctions in type 1 diabetes patients. Across all four CD4+ subsets, people with type 1 diabetes showed modestly shorter TCRB CDR3s.

Since all of the isolated RNA was reverse transcribed, expressed TCRB transcripts were what got sequenced. TCRdb keeps only in-frame clones here, not all; method: immunoSEQ multiplex PCR. The top ten hold 0.6% of the sample, which has 400,000 or so clones, 9.5% to 10% seen once. Blood was collected once per donor into heparin, averaging roughly 110 mL. CDR1 LNHDA and CDR2 SQIVND come from the germline V gene (reference sequence). This CDR3 is 14 amino acids long. The chain has TRBV19 and TRBJ2-3; D perhaps matches TRBD1 (5 bases). What was sequenced was central memory CD4+ T cells from blood. The receptor's source is a young man with type 1 diabetes. The CDR3 loop reads CASSMPQGTVTQYF. As DNA, the CDR3 is TGTGCCAGTAGTATGCCGCAGGGAACAGTTACGCAGTATTTT.